This T cell receptor (beta chain) derives from a study of Ad26.COV2.S vaccination and SARS-CoV-2 variants. Study at large: Participant was drawn from the COV1001 Ad26.COV2.S trial arm.

Method: immunoSEQ multiplex PCR; TCRdb's copy keeps in-frame clones and lacks some. The sample carries 350,000 to 600,000 clones, 80% to 90% recorded once. This clone was seen a single time. V lost 4 bases to trimming and J lost 1 base; unmatched junction nucleotides: 7. The CDR3 runs to 15 residues. The germline CDR1 and CDR2 sequences are SGHRS and YFSETQ. Treatment meaning: roughly 20 received Ad26.COV2.S at low or high dose, single or two shots; about 5 received placebo; per-sample allocation not given. After the first vaccine or placebo injection, samples were drawn on day 63. Spike of the Wuhan-strain SARS-CoV-2 was expressed by an Ad26 vector, which formed the vaccine.

Sequencing was performed on peripheral blood, taken in a trial of Ad26.COV2.S vaccine versus placebo. This clonotype was sampled from a person between 18 and 59 years old who received the Ad26.COV2.S COVID-19 vaccine or a placebo. The chain has TRBV5-1 and TRBJ1-1; 7 positions match TRBD1. In DNA, the CDR3 is TGCGCCAGCAGCCCGGGAAGGACAGGGAACACTGAAGCTTTCTTT. Its protein product is CASSPGRTGNTEAFF.